Given below is one T cell receptor beta chain in context. Germline V gene sequence: CDR1 SGHRS, CDR2 YFSETQ. The J segment lost 6 bases and the V segment lost 4 bases, leaving 5 bases of the junction unmatched. The CDR3 has 14 residues. This sample was included in a study of T cell responses to AZD1222 COVID-19 vaccine. The table came from immunoSEQ multiplex PCR; TCRdb's copy has only in-frame clones and leaves some out. The sample records roughly 190,000 clones, approximately 90% being singletons. The receptor's source is an adult who received the AZD1222 COVID-19 vaccine. The source was peripheral blood, collected 28 days after the second AZD1222 dose. The rearrangement links TRBV5-1 to TRBJ2-1; 9 bases fit TRBD1. The CDR3 is CASSPDRGGNEQFF. The CDR3 nucleotides read TGCGCCAGCAGCCCGGACAGGGGTGGCAATGAGCAGTTCTTC.